Below, 27 T cell receptor beta chains from the same sample are listed, as sequenced in a study of vaccination and CD4 T cells after COVID-19. Their antigens remain unidentified. CD4+ T cells that had been cultured provided DNA sequenced with the Oncomine TCR Beta short-read assay. TCRdb re-called the PCR reads through MiXCR, storing one row per CDR3 protein. The sample lists 9,000 to 10,000 distinct CDR3 sequences, about 41% occurring once. Specified treatment: roughly ten-day PBMC culture with coronavirus spike peptide pools or control peptides (ViraFEST assay). What was sequenced was CD4+ T cells from blood, cultured in vitro. Source of these receptors: a human donor who had recovered from COVID-19.

The J gene is TRBJ1-2, the V gene TRBV6-1; D unresolved. The CDR3 covers 16 residues. Germline CDR1 is MNHNS and CDR2 is SASEGT. Trimming removed 6 bases from V and 1 base from J, with 18 bases in between. The DNA for the CDR3 is TGTGCCAGCAGGCCAAAGATAGGAGACTATAACTATGGCTACACCTTC. Residues: CASRPKIGDYNYGYTF.

A few counts support this clonotype. The J gene is TRBJ2-5, the V gene TRBV6-5; D perhaps matches TRBD2 (5 bases). This CDR3 spans 13 amino acids. V was clipped by 0 bases and J by 4 bases, with 6 bases between them. Germline CDR1 reads MNHEY; CDR2 reads SVGAGI. The CDR3 bases are TGTGCCAGCAGTTACTCGAGGGTAGAGACCCAGTACTTC. It specifies CASSYSRVETQYF.

This clonotype occurred a few times. The chain uses TRBV19 and TRBJ1-2, with unresolved D. The germline V and J ends were trimmed by 7 bases and 7 bases, with 13 bases remaining between them. The CDR3 has 12 amino acids. The germline V gene has CDR1 LNHDA and CDR2 SQIVND (reference sequence). CDR3 sequence (DNA): TGTGCCAGTACAGACCGGGCGCCTGGCTACACCTTC. Its protein product is CASTDRAPGYTF.

The chain joins TRBV7-2 to TRBJ1-1, with a tentative D call TRBD1 (6 bases). The germline CDR1 and CDR2 sequences are SGHTA and FQGNSA. Trimming took off 2 bases at V and 3 bases at J, with 19 bases between the two ends. The CDR3 totals 17 residues. The CDR3 here is CASSLTPPWGRDTEAFF. In nucleotides, the CDR3 is TGTGCCAGCAGCTTAACCCCTCCCTGGGGGCGCGACACTGAAGCTTTCTTT.

V gene TRBV7-2 combines with J gene TRBJ1-6, with D unclear. There are 12 residues in the CDR3. Germline CDR1 is SGHTA and CDR2 is FQGNSA. V lost 5 bases and J lost 10, with 9 bases in between. DNA of the CDR3: TGTGCCAGCAGCCTGTCGTTCTCACCCCTCCACTTT. Amino acid sequence: CASSLSFSPLHF.

This clonotype has a handful of counts. The J gene is TRBJ1-2, the V gene TRBV20-1; unclear D gene. V dropped 3 bases and J dropped 4 bases, with 21 bases sitting between them. The CDR3 is 16 amino acids. Germline CDR1 is DFQATT and CDR2 is SNEGSKA (reference sequence). The DNA of the CDR3 is TGCAGTGCTAGGGAACGACCGGGCGAAACCCTCTATGGCTACACCTTC. Protein: CSARERPGETLYGYTF.

This clonotype was counted only a few times. The genes are TRBV6-1 and TRBJ1-5; a possible D gene is TRBD1 (5 bases). The CDR3 has 14 residues. The germline V gene encodes CDR1 MNHNS and CDR2 SASEGT. V lost 6 bases and J lost 3, with 12 bases in between. The DNA of the CDR3 is TGTGCCAGCAGACAAACGGGGCCCAATCAGCCCCAGCATTTT. Protein: CASRQTGPNQPQHF.

This clonotype was detected only a few times. The chain combines TRBV6-1 with TRBJ1-6; D perhaps matches TRBD1 (6 bases). Per germline, CDR1 MNHNS and CDR2 SASEGT. Trimming shortened V by 5 bases and J by 5 bases, and 10 bases separated the two germline ends. CDR3 size: 14 residues. The CDR3 region is CASSTGQNNSPLHF. The CDR3 bases are TGTGCCAGCAGTACCGGACAGAATAATTCACCCCTCCACTTT.

This clonotype was recorded a few times. This rearrangement joins TRBV5-1 to TRBJ1-2; perhaps TRBD1 as D (5 bases). Germline V gives CDR1 SGHRS, CDR2 YFSETQ. V lost 4 bases and J 5 bases, leaving 12 bases between the germline ends. This CDR3 has 13 residues. This chain's CDR3 is CASSRPGQYGYTF. The CDR3 bases are TGCGCCAGCAGCCGCCCGGGGCAGTATGGCTACACCTTC.

This chain joins TRBV20-1 and TRBJ1-4; no definite D call. Trimming cost V 0 bases and J 0 bases, with 11 bases left between them. CDR1 and CDR2 from the germline V gene are DFQATT and SNEGSKA (reference sequence). The CDR3 is made up of 16 amino acids. The CDR3 loop reads CSARDLQTATNEKLFF. The CDR3 nucleotides read TGCAGTGCTAGAGATCTTCAGACTGCAACTAATGAAAAACTGTTTTTT.

This clonotype was observed a handful of times. The V call is TRBV7-2, the J call TRBJ2-2; D uncertain. There are 14 residues in the CDR3. V gave up 1 base and J gave up 1 base, with 4 bases separating them. The germline gives CDR1 SGHTA, CDR2 FQGNSA. CDR3 region: CASSLDLNTGELFF. CDR3 nucleotide sequence: TGTGCCAGCAGCTTAGACTTGAACACCGGGGAGCTGTTTTTT.

This clonotype was seen more than once but under ten times. The CDR3 DNA is TGTGCCAGTACTCAAAGGTCGGGACTGAATGCGGCTTTCTTT. Amino acid sequence: CASTQRSGLNAAFF. This chain joins TRBV19 and TRBJ1-1; a weak D match, TRBD1 (5 bases). The CDR3 has 14 residues. The germline V gene encodes CDR1 LNHDA and CDR2 SQIVND (reference sequence). V lost 7 bases and J 11 bases, leaving 23 bases between the germline ends.

This clonotype was detected a few times. This chain connects TRBV24-1 to TRBJ2-3; D unresolved. The CDR3 loop spans 15 amino acids. Germline CDR1 and CDR2: KGHDR and SFDVKD. V lost 3 bases, J lost 2 bases, and 11 bases lay in between. CDR3 region: CATSDENQYTDTQYF. CDR3 in DNA: TGTGCCACCAGTGATGAGAACCAATACACAGATACGCAGTATTTT.

V usage is TRBV5-8 and J usage is TRBJ1-5, with D hard to call. Deletions cut 0 bases from V and 0 bases from J, with 13 bases between. The CDR3 has 17 residues. CDR1 and CDR2 from the germline V gene are SGHTS and YDEGEE. The CDR3 DNA sequence: TGTGCCAGCAGCTTGGAGTTTGGCGGACTTAGCAATCAGCCCCAGCATTTT. Its translation: CASSLEFGGLSNQPQHF.

The V gene is TRBV2, the J gene TRBJ1-2; D may be TRBD1 (6 bases). V was pared by 4 bases and J by 4 bases, with 13 bases between. Germline V gene data show CDR1 as SNHLY and CDR2 as FYNNEI. The CDR3 sequence is 14 residues long. As DNA, the CDR3 is TGTGCCAGCAGTGCCGTAAGGGGGAGCTATGGCTACACCTTC. This sequence encodes CASSAVRGSYGYTF.

The chain uses TRBV6-5 and TRBJ1-5; the D is unclear. V lost 0 bases and J lost 1, with 16 bases in between. The germline CDR1 and CDR2 sequences are MNHEY and SVGAGI. This CDR3 is 18 amino acids long. The CDR3 DNA reads TGTGCCAGCAGTTACTCGAGAATGGGAATCCTGAGCAATCAGCCCCAGCATTTT. Amino acids: CASSYSRMGILSNQPQHF.

This clonotype was recorded a few times. The chain is built from TRBV6-5 and TRBJ1-6, with 8 bases matching TRBD1. The V segment lost 2 bases and the J segment 7 bases; nucleotides outside the gene matches: 4. The CDR3 is 15 amino acids. Germline assignment: CDR1 MNHEY and CDR2 SVGAGI. The CDR3 DNA reads as TGTGCCAGCAGTTACGGGGACAGGTCGAATTCACCCCTCCACTTT. Translation: CASSYGDRSNSPLHF.

CDR3 sequence reads: CASRSRAGNTEAFF. The CDR3 region has the DNA TGTGCCAGCAGGTCGCGGGCGGGCAACACTGAAGCTTTCTTT. J is TRBJ1-1 and V is TRBV2; D ambiguous. V was trimmed by 6 bases and J by 2 bases, leaving 13 bases between them. Germline loops: CDR1 SNHLY, CDR2 FYNNEI. This CDR3 is 14 amino acids long.

The V and J genes are TRBV7-8 and TRBJ2-1; D gene unclear. Trimming took 1 base from V and 6 from J, leaving 10 bases between them. Per the germline V gene, CDR1 is SGHVS and CDR2 is FQNEAQ. This CDR3 is 14 amino acids long. The CDR3 region is CASSLGTTGNEQFF. DNA for the CDR3: TGTGCCAGCAGCTTAGGGACGACGGGCAATGAGCAGTTCTTC.

The chain joins TRBV6-1 to TRBJ1-2; 9 bases agree with TRBD1. CDR1 and CDR2 (germline): MNHNS, SASEGT. The V segment lost 4 bases and the J segment 6 bases; nucleotides outside the gene matches: 12. This CDR3 contains 16 residues. CDR3 amino acids: CASSGPPGQGGDGYTF. In DNA form, the CDR3 reads TGTGCCAGCAGTGGCCCCCCGGGACAGGGAGGCGATGGCTACACCTTC.

V usage is TRBV19 and J usage is TRBJ1-1, with 7 nucleotides matching TRBD1. The CDR3 contains 13 residues. The V gene end was trimmed by 7 bases and the J gene end by 8 bases; junction bases not matched to a gene: 10. From germline, CDR1 is LNHDA and CDR2 SQIVND (reference sequence). The CDR3 loop is CASMGQNTQEAFF. The CDR3 DNA reads as TGTGCCAGTATGGGACAGAACACACAAGAAGCTTTCTTT.

The rearrangement links TRBV6-1 to TRBJ2-7; TRBD1 is a possible D gene (5 bases). This CDR3 has 14 residues. The V gene's germline CDR1 is MNHNS and CDR2 SASEGT. V lost 5 bases and J 2 bases, leaving 13 bases between the germline ends. Written as DNA, the CDR3 is TGTGCCAGCAGTCCAGGGTGGGCCACCTACGAGCAGTACTTC. This codes for CASSPGWATYEQYF.

This clonotype was found a few times. The V call is TRBV24-1, the J call TRBJ2-3; 12 bases agree with TRBD2. V gave up 5 bases and J gave up 6 bases; unmatched junction bases: 2. CDR1 and CDR2 from the germline V gene are KGHDR and SFDVKD. This CDR3 has 14 amino acids. The CDR3 DNA sequence: TGTGCCACCAGTGCTAGCGGGGGGGCGGATACGCAGTATTTT. It encodes CATSASGGADTQYF.

This clonotype has more than one count but fewer than ten. The rearrangement joins TRBV10-3 to TRBJ2-1, with 9 bases lining up with TRBD1. The germline CDR1 and CDR2 sequences are ENHRY and SYGVKD. The ends lost 5 bases at V and 4 bases at J; junction bases unmatched: 6. This CDR3 comprises 15 residues. CDR3 DNA sequence: TGTGCCATCAGTCAAGGACAGGGGAGGTACAATGAGCAGTTCTTC. As protein: CAISQGQGRYNEQFF.

The CDR3 sequence: CASSLRQGGYSNQPQHF. CDR3 in DNA: TGTGCCAGCAGCTTGCGACAGGGGGGTTATAGCAATCAGCCCCAGCATTTT. The rearrangement joins TRBV5-6 to TRBJ1-5; 9 bases are a match to TRBD1. Germline V gene sequence: CDR1 SGHDT, CDR2 YYEEEE. V shed 1 base and J 0 bases; nucleotides not matched to a gene: 5. The CDR3 runs to 17 residues.

V is TRBV7-2 and J is TRBJ2-1; no definite D call. The CDR3 loop spans 11 amino acids. CDR1 and CDR2 from the germline V gene are SGHTA and FQGNSA. The V end was cut by 6 bases, the J end by 4 bases, with 4 bases between. The CDR3 DNA sequence: TGTGCCAGCAGAGGTTACAATGAGCAGTTCTTC. It is translated as CASRGYNEQFF.

This clonotype was counted between two and nine times. The chain employs TRBV19 and TRBJ1-5, with D possibly matching TRBD1 (6 bases). The CDR3 length is 15 residues. Germline CDR1 is LNHDA and CDR2 is SQIVND (reference sequence). The V end lost 4 bases, the J end lost 4 bases, and 14 bases lay between the germline ends. The CDR3 region is CASSTRQGRNQPQHF. The DNA of the CDR3 is TGTGCCAGTAGTACTCGGCAGGGGAGAAATCAGCCCCAGCATTTT.